The 10 T cell receptor beta chains given below trace back to one sample, sequenced in a study of shared clonotypes between healthy human individuals. Assay used: immunoSEQ multiplex PCR; TCRdb lists only in-frame clones, some missing. The sample includes roughly 2.1 million clones, 90% to 95% of them seen just once. Naive CD8 cells lacked CD45RO, underwent positive selection for CCR7 and left out terminally differentiated effector memory CD45RA+ cells. The sequenced sample was naive CD8+ T cells from PBMCs. These receptors came from a man between 18 and 35 years old in good health. Some clones in this sample may be carry-over from other donors' samples.

V gene TRBV19 combines with J gene TRBJ1-2; perhaps TRBD1 as D (5 bases). The V gene lost 6 bases and the J gene lost 1 base, with 12 bases spanning the gap. Germline values: CDR1 LNHDA, CDR2 SQIVND (reference sequence). This CDR3 is built from 14 residues. CDR3 in amino acids: CASSPTVDNYGYTF. DNA of the CDR3: TGTGCCAGTAGCCCGACAGTGGATAACTATGGCTACACCTTC.

The chain uses TRBV30 and TRBJ2-1, with D uncertain. V dropped 0 bases and J dropped 3 bases, with 6 bases sitting between them. The germline gives CDR1 GTSNPN, CDR2 SVGIG (reference sequence). This CDR3 comprises 13 residues. The CDR3 spells CAWSVQSYNEQFF. Written as DNA, the CDR3 is TGTGCCTGGAGTGTTCAAAGCTACAATGAGCAGTTCTTC.

This chain joins TRBV13 and TRBJ1-4; D is undetermined. The CDR3 runs 13 residues. Per the germline V gene, CDR1 is PRHDT and CDR2 is FYEKMQ (reference sequence). The V end lost 5 bases, the J end lost 6 bases, and 10 bases lay between the germline ends. The CDR3 DNA reads TGTGCCAGCAGCGATGCGAGACATGAAAAACTGTTTTTT. Amino acid sequence: CASSDARHEKLFF.

The J gene is TRBJ2-2, the V gene TRBV29-1; TRBD2 is a possible D gene (6 bases). CDR1 is SQVTM, CDR2 ANQGSEA, per germline. The V end was cut by 1 base, the J end by 1 base, with 10 bases between. The CDR3 runs 15 residues. CDR3 region: CSVEVRSGNTGELFF. For the CDR3, the DNA is TGCAGCGTTGAAGTGCGTAGCGGGAACACCGGGGAGCTGTTTTTT.

This sequence joins TRBV28 and TRBJ2-7, with D maybe TRBD1 (6 bases). CDR1 is MDHEN, CDR2 SYDVKM, per germline. This CDR3 is built from 14 residues. Trimming left V 4 bases short and J 0 bases short, with 10 bases between. CDR3 region: CASSSRQDSYEQYF. The CDR3 region has the DNA TGTGCCAGCAGTTCCCGACAGGACTCCTACGAGCAGTACTTC.

This rearrangement joins TRBV27 to TRBJ2-7; D is unclear. The CDR3 spans 14 residues. CDR1 and CDR2 (germline): MNHEY, SMNVEV (reference sequence). V shed 3 bases and J shed 4 bases, with 13 bases lying between them. The CDR3 DNA reads as TGTGCCAGCAGTTTCACGCGGACGGGTTACGAGCAGTACTTC. Translating it yields CASSFTRTGYEQYF.

The table lists this clone with a count of one. Different DNA sequences within this sample yield the same CDR3. This chain uses TRBV9 with TRBJ2-3, with TRBD2 identical over 8 bases. CDR1 and CDR2 (germline): SGDLS, YYNGEE. The CDR3 totals 16 residues. The junction had 3 bases not matched to a gene; V was cut back by 0 bases and J by 0 bases. In DNA form, the CDR3 reads TGTGCCAGCAGCGTAGTGCCTAGCGGGAGCACAGATACGCAGTATTTT. This codes for CASSVVPSGSTDTQYF. Drawing the rest from reference TRBV9 and TRBJ2-3, the complete variable domain is DSGVTQTPKHLITATGQRVTLRCSPRSGDLSVYWYQQSLDQGLQFLIQYYNGEERAKGNILERFSAQQFPDLHSELNLSSLELGDSALYFCASSVVPSGSTDTQYFGPGTRLTVL.

As to this clone: Other DNA variants within this sample encode the same CDR3. The chain uses TRBV10-3 and TRBJ2-7; D is uncertain. From germline, CDR1 is ENHRY and CDR2 SYGVKD. This CDR3 has 12 amino acids. V lost 2 bases to trimming and J lost 2 bases, with 4 bases between them. The CDR3 bases are TGTGCCATCAGTGAGGGCCCCTACGAGCAGTACTTC. It encodes CAISEGPYEQYF.

Worth noting for this clone: Other DNA variants within this sample encode the same CDR3. The CDR3 region has the DNA TGTGCCAGCAGGGGTTCCTACAATGAGCAGTTCTTC. Its protein product is CASRGSYNEQFF. The chain recombines TRBV27 with TRBJ2-1; D unclear. There are 12 residues in the CDR3. Germline V gene lookup returns CDR1 MNHEY and CDR2 SMNVEV (reference sequence). Between the trimmed V and J ends, which lost 6 bases and 1 base, there was a span of 4 bases.

The gene calls are TRBV4-3 and TRBJ1-3; 9 bases line up with TRBD1. Germline values: CDR1 LGHNA, CDR2 YSLEER. The CDR3 loop spans 15 amino acids. The trim removed 3 bases at V and 4 bases at J, leaving 4 bases unmatched. CDR3 bases: TGCGCCAGCAGCCATGGGACAGGGACCGGAAACACCATATATTTT. Translated, it gives CASSHGTGTGNTIYF.